This TCR beta chain stems from a study of blood T cell repertoires in COVID-19. Across the study: COVID-19 samples collected from the United States, Italy and Spain covered acute and convalescent phases. PBMCs, B-cell-depleted T cells, or T cells provided the cDNA or gDNA that made up the material.

Under the authors' procedure: Using reference gene primer amplification, nucleated cell counts were estimated. Clones were sequenced by immunoSEQ multiplex PCR, and TCRdb holds only the in-frame ones, with some missing. That table is the source of V, J and clone size, and D and trimming were worked out from the DNA. Among about 250,000 clones listed, roughly 87% were seen once. Trimming left V 4 bases short and J 8 bases short, with 14 bases between. The CDR3 is 13 amino acids. Per germline, CDR1 SEHNR and CDR2 FQNEAQ (reference sequence). Sequenced: peripheral blood. The receptor was derived from a man aged 18 to 29 with active or convalescent COVID-19. V and J are TRBV7-9 and TRBJ1-2; D might be TRBD1 (6 bases). CDR3 DNA sequence: TGTGCCAGCAGCTCAGGGGCTCTAAGGGGCTACACCTTC. Protein product: CASSSGALRGYTF.